Reported below is one TCR beta chain. Its target is not known. The source of the sample is a study of blood T cells in healthy people across ages. Notes on the study in general: Roughly linear declines in TCR beta diversity per million T cells occurred with age.

The sample providers were healthy Caucasian people from Russia, aged roughly 6 to 95. The CDR3 sequence is 14 residues long. The V gene's germline CDR1 is SNHLY and CDR2 FYNNEI. Trimming took off 7 bases at V and 4 bases at J, with 14 bases between the two ends. Next came a second PCR, run for about 6 to 11 cycles, which used a sample-barcoded 5' primer along with a J-beta primer mix. TCRdb re-analysed the 5' RACE reads in MiXCR, keeping a single row per CDR3 protein. The sample comprises more than 1,400,000 distinct CDR3 sequences, approximately 38% of which are singletons, and 7% to 9% rests with the top ten.

Sequencing was performed on blood. The TCR was taken from a woman aged 18-29 years in good health. The chain links TRBV2 to TRBJ1-5; unclear D gene. CDR3 in DNA: TGTGCCAGCAATAGGGAGATGAGAAATCAGCCCCAGCATTTT. The encoded protein is CASNREMRNQPQHF.